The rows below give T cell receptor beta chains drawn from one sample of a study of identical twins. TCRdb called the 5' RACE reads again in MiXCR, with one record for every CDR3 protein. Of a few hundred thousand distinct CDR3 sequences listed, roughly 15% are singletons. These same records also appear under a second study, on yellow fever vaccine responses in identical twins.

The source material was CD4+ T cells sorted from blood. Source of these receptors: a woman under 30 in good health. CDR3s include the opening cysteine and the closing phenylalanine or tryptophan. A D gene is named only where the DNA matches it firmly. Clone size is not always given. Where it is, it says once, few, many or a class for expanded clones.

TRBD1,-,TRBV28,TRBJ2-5,TGTGCCAGCAACCTACCGGGACAGGGTCTGGAGACCCAGTACTTC,CASNLPGQGLETQYF
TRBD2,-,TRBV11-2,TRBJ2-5,TGTGCCAGCAGCCTCGGACTAGCGGTGTACCAAGAGACCCAGTACTTC,CASSLGLAVYQETQYF
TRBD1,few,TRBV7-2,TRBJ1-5,TGTGCCAGCAGCTTAGCGGGGACAGGGTCTGGCAATCAGCCCCAGCATTTT,CASSLAGTGSGNQPQHF
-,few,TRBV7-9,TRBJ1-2,TGTGCCACCGATAACAGCAATTCCAACTATGGCTACACCTTC,CATDNSNSNYGYTF
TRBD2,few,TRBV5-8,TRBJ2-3,TGTGCCAGCAGCTCTGCGAGCGGGATAAGGACAGATACGCAGTATTTT,CASSSASGIRTDTQYF
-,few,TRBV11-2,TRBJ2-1,TGTGCCAGCAGCTTTACAGGGCCCGATGAGCAGTTCTTC,CASSFTGPDEQFF
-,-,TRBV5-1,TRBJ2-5,TGCGCCAGCAGCGTGGGCTTAGGCGGGACTCCCCAAGAGACCCAGTACTTC,CASSVGLGGTPQETQYF
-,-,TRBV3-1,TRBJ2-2,TGTGCCAGCAGCCAAGCCCCCGCACTTACGAACACCGGGGAGCTGTTTTTT,CASSQAPALTNTGELFF
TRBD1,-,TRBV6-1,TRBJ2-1,TGTGCCAGCGCCAAAACAGGGGGTACGTTCAATGAGCAGTTCTTC,CASAKTGGTFNEQFF
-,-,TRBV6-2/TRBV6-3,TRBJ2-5,TGTGCCAGCAGTTACTCGAGGACCACTGTTGAGGAGACCCAGTACTTC,CASSYSRTTVEETQYF
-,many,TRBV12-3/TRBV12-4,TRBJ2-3,TGTGCCAGCAGTTTTGGGACTCTAAGCACAGATACGCAGTATTTT,CASSFGTLSTDTQYF
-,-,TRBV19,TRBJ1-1,TGTGCCAGTAGTAAGGGACTTTTCGGTGAAGCTTTCTTT,CASSKGLFGEAFF
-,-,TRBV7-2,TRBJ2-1,TGTGCCAGCAGCTTAGCGATAGGAGCCTACAATGAGCAGTTCTTC,CASSLAIGAYNEQFF
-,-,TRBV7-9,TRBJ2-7,TGTGCCAGCAGCCCCACTACCTCTTTTGGGGAGCAGTACTTC,CASSPTTSFGEQYF
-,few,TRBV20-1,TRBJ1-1,TGCAGTGCTAGTAAGGAGCTTAACACTGAAGCTTTCTTT,CSASKELNTEAFF
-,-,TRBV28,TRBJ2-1,TGTGCCAGCGGTCTACTCCGACCCAATGAGCAGTTCTTC,CASGLLRPNEQFF
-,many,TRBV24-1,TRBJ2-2,TGTGCCACCAGTGTCCCTGGTGGAGGTACGAACACCGGGGAGCTGTTTTTT,CATSVPGGGTNTGELFF
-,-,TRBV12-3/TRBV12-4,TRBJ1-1,TGTGCCAGCAGGGCAGAGTACACTGAAGCTTTCTTT,CASRAEYTEAFF
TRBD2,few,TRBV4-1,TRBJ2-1,TGCGCCAGCAGCCACGTGGCCGGGACTAGCGCCCAGCATGAGCAGTTCTTC,CASSHVAGTSAQHEQFF
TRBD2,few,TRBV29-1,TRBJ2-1,TGCAGCTCCTACCTAGCGGGATTTATGAATGAGCAGTTCTTC,CSSYLAGFMNEQFF
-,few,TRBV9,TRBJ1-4,TGTGCCAGCAGCCCGACTATGTGGGGATCGACTAATGAAAAACTGTTTTTT,CASSPTMWGSTNEKLFF
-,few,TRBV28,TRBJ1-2,TGTGCCAGCAGCGACAGAGGGGATGGCTACACCTTC,CASSDRGDGYTF
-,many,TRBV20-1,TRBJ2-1,TGCAGTGCTAGCCCCCTCCTTGGGAATGAGCAGTTCTTC,CSASPLLGNEQFF
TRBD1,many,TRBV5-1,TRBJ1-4,TGCGCCAGCAGCGCCTGGGGACAGAGTAATGAAAAACTGTTTTTT,CASSAWGQSNEKLFF
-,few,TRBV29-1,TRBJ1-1,TGCAGCGGAGTGCTCCCGGGGTCGAACACTGAAGCTTTCTTT,CSGVLPGSNTEAFF
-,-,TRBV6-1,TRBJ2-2,TGTGCCAGCAGTGAACTGGGACAAGGGGCCGGGGAGCTGTTTTTT,CASSELGQGAGELFF
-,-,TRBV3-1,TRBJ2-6,TGTGCCAGCAGCCAATACGGGACATCTACTGGGGCCAACGTCCTGACTTTC,CASSQYGTSTGANVLTF
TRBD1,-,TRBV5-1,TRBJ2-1,TGCGCCAGCAGACGCGACAGGGCCATAGGCGATGAGCAGTTCTTC,CASRRDRAIGDEQFF
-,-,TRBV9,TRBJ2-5,TGTGCCAGCAGCGCCCAAGGGACACAACAAGAGACCCAGTACTTC,CASSAQGTQQETQYF
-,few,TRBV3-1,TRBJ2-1,TGTGCCAGCAGCCCTGCTAAACGAGCCGGGACAGTAGTCCGGGGCGGGAATTACAATGAGCAGTTCTTC,CASSPAKRAGTVVRGGNYNEQFF
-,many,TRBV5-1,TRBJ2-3,TGCGCCAGCAGCCTAGGACGATCCACAGATACGCAGTATTTT,CASSLGRSTDTQYF
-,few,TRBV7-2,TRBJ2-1,TGTGCCAGCAGCACAAATGGGGGCCCGGGATTGAGGAATGAGCAGTTCTTC,CASSTNGGPGLRNEQFF